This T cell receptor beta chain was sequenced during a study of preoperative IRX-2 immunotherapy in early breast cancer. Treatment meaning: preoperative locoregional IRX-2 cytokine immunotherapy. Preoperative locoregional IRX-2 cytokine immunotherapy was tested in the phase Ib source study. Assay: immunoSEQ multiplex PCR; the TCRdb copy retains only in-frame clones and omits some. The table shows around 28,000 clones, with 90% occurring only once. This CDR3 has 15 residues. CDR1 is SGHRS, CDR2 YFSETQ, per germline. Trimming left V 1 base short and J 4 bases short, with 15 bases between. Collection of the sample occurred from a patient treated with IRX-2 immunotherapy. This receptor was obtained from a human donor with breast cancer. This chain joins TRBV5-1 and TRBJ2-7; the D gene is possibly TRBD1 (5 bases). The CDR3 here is CASSLSPTAGYEQYF. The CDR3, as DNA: TGCGCCAGCAGCTTGTCTCCGACGGCAGGGTACGAGCAGTACTTC.